The clone carrying this T cell receptor beta chain was detected a few times. What it binds is unknown. The record originates from a study of T-cell reconstitution after alpha-beta-depleted transplantation in children. Study-wide results and caveats: It was newly produced T cells that mostly accounted for T-cell counts and diversity one year after transplant. Recipient T cells and thymic progenitors that survived were the source of the high TCRbeta diversity seen at day 60 in some patients.

From germline, CDR1 is SGHTA and CDR2 FQGNSA. There are 16 residues in the CDR3. After removal of 5 bases from V and 3 bases from J, the junction contained 10 bases not matched to a gene. TCRbeta library construction was performed incorporating unique molecular identifiers. In TCRdb, the PCR reads were re-called with MiXCR into one record per CDR3 protein. The sample includes 700,000 to 850,000 distinct CDR3 sequences, roughly 15% of them seen just once. This clonotype was obtained from a male patient younger than 18 who had a stem cell transplant for acute lymphoblastic leukemia, so the T cells may come from the graft donor. Sequencing was performed on PBMCs, mostly from graft donor cells, taken 360 days after TCRalphabeta/CD19-depleted stem cell transplant. V is TRBV7-2 and J is TRBJ2-7, with 10 bases aligning to TRBD2. CDR3 sequence (DNA): TGTGCCAGCAGCCCCCTTAGGACTAGCGGACTCTACGAGCAGTACTTC. Amino acid sequence: CASSPLRTSGLYEQYF.